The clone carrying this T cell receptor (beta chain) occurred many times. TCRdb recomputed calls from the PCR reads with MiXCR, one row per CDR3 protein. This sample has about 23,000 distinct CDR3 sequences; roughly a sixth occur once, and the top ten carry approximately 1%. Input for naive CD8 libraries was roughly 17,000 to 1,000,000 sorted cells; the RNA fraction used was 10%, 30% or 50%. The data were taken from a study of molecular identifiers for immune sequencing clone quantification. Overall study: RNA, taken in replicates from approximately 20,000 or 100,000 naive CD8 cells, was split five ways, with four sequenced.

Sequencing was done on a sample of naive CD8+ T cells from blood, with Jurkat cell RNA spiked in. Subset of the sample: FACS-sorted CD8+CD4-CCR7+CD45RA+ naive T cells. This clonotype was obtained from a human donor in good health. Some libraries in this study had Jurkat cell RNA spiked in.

The DNA for the CDR3 is TGTGCCAGCAGTTTATTGTCAGCCGTTTACACAGATACGCAGTATTTT. It translates to CASSLLSAVYTDTQYF. V usage is TRBV27 and J usage is TRBJ2-3; D not resolved. The CDR3 is 16 amino acids. V dropped 1 base and J dropped 2 bases, with 13 bases sitting between them. CDR1 is MNHEY, CDR2 SMNVEV, per germline (reference sequence).